This passage covers 21 T cell receptor beta chains from one sample sequenced in a study of T cells after yellow fever vaccination. TCRdb re-called the 5' RACE reads with MiXCR, one entry per CDR3 protein. The sample holds some 240,000 distinct CDR3 sequences; more than 3.5% are singletons and the top ten take approximately 18%. The sample in question was PBMCs, obtained 15 days after the yellow fever booster vaccination. The origin of the receptors is a man in his late teens or twenties who received the YFV17D yellow fever vaccine.

This clonotype was found many times. V usage is TRBV20-1 and J usage is TRBJ2-1; 9 nucleotides match TRBD2. The CDR3 contains 15 residues. Trimming took 1 base from V and 5 from J; bases not matched to a gene: 6. Germline lookup yields CDR1 DFQATT and CDR2 SNEGSKA (reference sequence). The CDR3 protein is CSARGGGGANNEQFF. CDR3 DNA: TGCAGTGCTAGAGGAGGCGGGGGGGCCAACAATGAGCAGTTCTTC.

This clonotype was detected ten times or more. The rearrangement joins TRBV7-9 to TRBJ2-1; 11 bases match TRBD2. Losses at the gene ends were 5 bases for V and 4 bases for J; bases not matched to a gene: 4. Per germline, CDR1 SEHNR and CDR2 FQNEAQ (reference sequence). The CDR3 length is 15 residues. The CDR3, as DNA: TGTGCCAGCAGCCCGGGACTAGCGGTTTACAATGAGCAGTTCTTC. Translated: CASSPGLAVYNEQFF.

This clonotype occurred many times. This chain connects TRBV7-8 to TRBJ2-7, with a weak D call TRBD2 (7 bases). The CDR3 has 16 amino acids. The germline gives CDR1 SGHVS, CDR2 FQNEAQ. V lost 5 bases to trimming and J lost 0 bases, with 17 bases between them. CDR3 nucleotides: TGTGCCAGCAGCCAAGGAGGGGGGGACCCCTCCTACGAGCAGTACTTC. Protein: CASSQGGGDPSYEQYF.

In the case of this clonotype: This may arise from a read error, as a much more abundant clone is one base away. The chain carries TRBV6-2 or TRBV6-3 and TRBJ2-3; maybe TRBD1 (6 bases). Germline-derived CDR1 and CDR2 are MNHEY and SVGEGT. The germline V and J ends were trimmed by 4 bases and 6 bases, with 11 bases remaining between them. The CDR3 has 13 amino acids. CDR3 sequence (DNA): TGTGCCAGCAGTTTCCAGGGGTCGGATACGCAGTATTTT. It codes for CASSFQGSDTQYF.

There are many counts of this clonotype. Here the CDR3 DNA reads TGTGCCAGCAGTTTCGACGGACAGGGACGGTCCGAGCAGTACTTC. This codes for CASSFDGQGRSEQYF. V is TRBV27 and J is TRBJ2-7, with 8 positions matching TRBD1. With 3 bases clipped from V and 6 bases from J, the junction kept 10 bases outside the gene matches. This CDR3 is built from 15 residues. Germline V gene data show CDR1 as MNHEY and CDR2 as SMNVEV (reference sequence).

This clonotype was seen many times. The chain is built from TRBV7-2 and TRBJ2-5, with 8 bases aligning to TRBD1. V lost 1 base, J lost 5 bases, and 9 bases stayed unmatched. CDR3 length: 16 amino acids. Germline V gives CDR1 SGHTA, CDR2 FQGNSA. CDR3 nucleotide sequence: TGTGCCAGCAGCTTAGGCGGCAGGGGGCAAGGGGAGACCCAGTACTTC. Its translation is CASSLGGRGQGETQYF.

This clonotype was seen at least ten times. This chain connects TRBV27 to TRBJ2-7, with D unclear. The CDR3 has 13 amino acids. V lost 6 bases to trimming and J lost 5 bases, with 14 bases between them. Germline CDR1 MNHEY, CDR2 SMNVEV (reference sequence). In DNA form, the CDR3 reads TGTGCCAGCAGGCTGCTAGGGAATCACGAGCAGTACTTC. Its translation: CASRLLGNHEQYF.

This clonotype was found many times. The V and J genes are TRBV12-3 or TRBV12-4 and TRBJ2-7, with TRBD2 matching over 16 bases. Unmatched junction bases numbered 5, after V lost 5 bases and J lost 10 bases. The CDR3 runs to 14 residues. DNA of the CDR3: TGTGCCAGCAGTCCCGGGACTAGCGGGGGGGCCCAGTACTTC. It translates to CASSPGTSGGAQYF.

This clonotype has a count of ten or more. This chain uses TRBV4-3 with TRBJ1-2; 8 bases line up with TRBD1. CDR1 is LGHNA and CDR2 is YSLEER in the germline V gene. There are 13 residues in the CDR3. Trimming at V came to 4 bases and at J to 4 bases, leaving 2 bases not matched to a gene. DNA of the CDR3: TGCGCCAGCAGCCGCGGGACAGGCTATGGCTACACCTTC. This translates into CASSRGTGYGYTF.

The chain couples TRBV5-1 to TRBJ1-5, with 7 nucleotides matching TRBD1. Germline CDR1 is SGHRS and CDR2 is YFSETQ. With 2 bases clipped from V and 2 bases from J, the junction kept 13 bases outside the gene matches. The CDR3 totals 18 residues. The CDR3 region is CASSLEYAGTACNQPQHF. For the CDR3, the DNA is TGCGCCAGCAGCTTAGAGTATGCCGGGACAGCCTGCAATCAGCCCCAGCATTTT.

This clonotype has a handful of counts. Written as DNA, the CDR3 is TGTGCCAGCAGCTTACGGGGGCCGGGGGAGACCCAGTACTTC. It translates to CASSLRGPGETQYF. The V and J genes are TRBV11-2 and TRBJ2-5, with D tentatively TRBD1 or TRBD2 (6 bases each). V lost 2 bases, J lost 5 bases, and 12 bases lay in between. The length of the CDR3 is 14 residues. Germline lookup yields CDR1 SGHAT and CDR2 FQNNGV.

This clonotype showed up just a few times. The V and J genes are TRBV12-3 or TRBV12-4 and TRBJ1-2, with 8 nucleotides matching TRBD1. CDR3 size: 15 residues. V was pared by 8 bases and J by 3 bases, with 11 bases of the junction left unmatched. The DNA of the CDR3 is TGTGCCAGCCGAAACCGGGACAGGATCGACTATGGCTACACCTTC. Protein product: CASRNRDRIDYGYTF.

This clonotype was seen ten or more times. The V call is TRBV12-5, the J call TRBJ2-7; TRBD1 might be the D (5 bases). There are 13 residues in the CDR3. The germline CDR1 and CDR2 sequences are LGHNT and FRNRAP. V lost 2 bases and J 5 bases, leaving 10 bases between the germline ends. This CDR3 is CASGLSQVDEQYF. In DNA form, the CDR3 reads TGTGCTAGTGGTTTGTCACAGGTAGACGAGCAGTACTTC. The full variable domain, with the rest looked up from reference TRBV12-5 and TRBJ2-7, is DARVTQTPRHKVTEMGQEVTMRCQPILGHNTVFWYRQTMMQGLELLAYFRNRAPLDDSGMPKDRFSAEMPDATLATLKIQPSEPRDSAVYFCASGLSQVDEQYFGPGTRLTVT.

This clonotype was recorded at least ten times. The chain uses TRBV20-1 and TRBJ2-3, with 7 bases that match TRBD1. With 4 bases clipped from V and 2 bases from J, the junction kept 6 bases outside the gene matches. The germline gives CDR1 DFQATT, CDR2 SNEGSKA (reference sequence). The CDR3 loop spans 14 amino acids. The CDR3 loop is CSATQGQTTDTQYF. The CDR3 bases are TGCAGTGCTACCCAGGGACAGACCACAGATACGCAGTATTTT.

This clonotype appeared many times. J is TRBJ2-3 and V is TRBV20-1; possible D gene TRBD2, 7 bases. This CDR3 is 17 amino acids long. V shed 0 bases and J shed 2 bases, with 18 bases lying between them. Germline CDR1 reads DFQATT; CDR2 reads SNEGSKA (reference sequence). The CDR3 DNA reads as TGCAGTGCTAGAGATAGCCCTGGGCGGGGGCCCACAGATACGCAGTATTTT. This translates into CSARDSPGRGPTDTQYF.

The genes are TRBV4-2 and TRBJ1-3, with TRBD1 as a possible D gene (6 bases). Germline CDR1 and CDR2: LGHNA and YNFKEQ. The CDR3 is 15 amino acids. The germline V and J ends were trimmed by 1 base and 4 bases, with 11 bases remaining between them. In DNA form, the CDR3 reads TGTGCCAGCAGCCAAGGTGGACAGTCGGGAAACACCATATATTTT. It encodes CASSQGGQSGNTIYF.

There are many counts of this clonotype. The chain combines TRBV6-5 with TRBJ1-2, with TRBD1 matching 8 bases. The V gene's germline CDR1 is MNHEY and CDR2 SVGAGI. Trimming cost V 2 bases and J 2 bases; bases outside gene matches: 4. The CDR3 contains 15 residues. This chain's CDR3 is CASSYRDRSNYGYTF. The CDR3 DNA is TGTGCCAGCAGTTACCGGGACAGGTCGAACTATGGCTACACCTTC.

This clonotype was counted ten times or more. The chain has TRBV27 and TRBJ1-5, with 7 bases fitting TRBD1. There are 14 residues in the CDR3. Germline CDR1 and CDR2: MNHEY and SMNVEV (reference sequence). Trimming at V came to 1 base and at J to 7 bases, leaving 4 bases not matched to a gene. DNA for the CDR3: TGTGCCAGCAGTTTATGGGCAGGGGGGCAGCCCCAGCATTTT. Protein: CASSLWAGGQPQHF.

Many counts were recorded for this clonotype. The chain recombines TRBV4-2 with TRBJ2-3; perhaps TRBD1 as D (6 bases). Germline-derived CDR1 and CDR2 are LGHNA and YNFKEQ. V lost 3 bases and J 2 bases, leaving 12 bases between the germline ends. The CDR3 totals 15 residues. The CDR3 bases are TGTGCCAGCAGCCAGAAGACAGGCGCCACAGATACGCAGTATTTT. Residues: CASSQKTGATDTQYF.

The table lists this clonotype with many counts. This sequence joins TRBV9 and TRBJ2-1; 8 bases fit TRBD2. Losses at the gene ends were 3 bases for V and 8 bases for J; bases not matched to a gene: 10. The CDR3 totals 15 residues. The germline CDR1 and CDR2 sequences are SGDLS and YYNGEE. Here the CDR3 DNA reads TGTGCCAGCAGCGCAATGACGGGGGGGTACCATGAGCAGTTCTTC. Its translation: CASSAMTGGYHEQFF.

In this sample, this clonotype turned up many times. The chain uses TRBV10-3 and TRBJ2-7; no reliable D call. The CDR3 is made up of 12 amino acids. Trimming pared 2 bases from V and 3 bases from J, leaving 5 bases between. CDR1 ENHRY and CDR2 SYGVKD come from the germline V gene. The CDR3 loop is CAISERRYEQYF. The CDR3 nucleotides read TGTGCCATCAGTGAGAGACGCTACGAGCAGTACTTC.